This TCR beta chain was recorded in a study of cytomegalovirus exposure and HLA in healthy donors (dated by TCRdb to the late 2010s). Background on the whole study: In an earlier analysis of approximately 500 of the donors, about 270 Gb of sequence data and 117 million unique TCR beta sequences from 180 million or so T cells were reported. Rather than using new phenotypic data, the later analysis identified candidate immune exposures from TCR beta sequences and from how often those sequences occurred across donors. Among about 400 genotyped donors of the cohort, an average of roughly 230,000 unique TCR beta nucleotide sequences was sequenced per donor, of which about 19% were non-productive. The study was designed to test whether signatures of past pathogen exposure could be identified by cataloging public T cell receptors. To study patterns of TCR occurrence, a later analysis re-analyzed previously published TCR beta repertoires from hundreds of donors and added high-resolution HLA genotyping. Typing coverage varied by locus: roughly 620-640 donors for A, B, C, DRB1 and DQB1; more than 500 for DQA1; more than 600 for DPA1; roughly 450 for DPB1. A later genetic analysis took genome-wide SNP genotypes for about 60% of the roughly 670 donors and used that subset as a discovery cohort. All discovery cohort repertoires had been generated on a single sequencing platform. An earlier analysis of 587 of the donors applied high-throughput TCR beta sequencing to assess whether each TCR beta V gene segment acted as functional or pseudogenic. The T cell repertoires of around 730 subjects were profiled by immunosequencing and related to cytomegalovirus serostatus. Of the roughly 390 genotyped donors, 65% to 90% fell in the genetic ancestry cluster associated with self-reported Caucasian donors. Donor age, sex, ethnicity and CMV serostatus were compiled alongside the repertoire data. Five DR-DQ haplotypes were handled as single units for association and clustering because linkage in the cohort was strong. Besides the first cohort of hundreds of subjects, a separate validation cohort made up of roughly 120 different subjects was used. An early release covering roughly 600 HLA-typed donors comprised around 300 gigabases of sequencing data and tens of millions of unique TCR sequences. Both class I and class II loci were covered by HLA typing, at four-digit resolution. To predict cytomegalovirus infection status, the study combined high-throughput TCR immunosequencing, statistical association of individual TCRs with disease status, and machine learning. General findings and caveats noted by the study authors: In this cohort, only TCR beta chains were sequenced, and detectable features were limited by the absence of alpha or paired-chain data. In a later genetic analysis, a missense DCLRE1C variant was associated with V-gene and J-gene trimming of TCR beta chains, and the association was replicated in an independent cohort. Most TCR sequences were observed very rarely across donors, whereas some public TCRs were present in many individuals. The earlier analysis of some 560 of the donors excluded 15 to 20 rarely observed V segments, including chromosome 9 orphons, because counts were too low. According to a later analysis, parvovirus B19, influenza, CMV and Epstein-Barr virus appeared linked to several top co-occurrence clusters. According to the authors, the approach could potentially be generalized to other disease states and immunological phenotypes. At a false discovery rate of 0.05, a later analysis linked about 16,000 TCR beta sequences to specific HLA alleles. The 87-base-pair reads could not distinguish some IMGT-functional V segments, including TRBV6-2 and TRBV6-3, so those segments were excluded. Sequencing depth was assumed to be roughly uniform across donors in the presence/absence analyses, though that assumption may not hold. Because some donors lacked HLA typing at each locus, the association tests relied only on the typed subset. In the study, 150 to 200 TCR beta chains were listed as associated with cytomegalovirus. Assigning TCR associations to individual alleles was difficult when HLA alleles, especially DR and DQ, strongly co-occurred. Linkage disequilibrium might explain the correlated functional status among segregating V segments, but an unknown experimental factor could not be ruled out. Most CMV-associated TCR beta chains appeared to be HLA-restricted in a later analysis, and the HLA associations seemed to be driven largely by CMV exposure. Compared with the roughly 710-donor mean, donors in an Asian-associated ancestry cluster had fewer N-insertions in productive TCRs, according to a later genetic analysis. CMV serostatus was the only immune exposure information available for the cohort. Three of the identified cytomegalovirus-associated TCR beta chains were confirmed in vitro to be specific for cytomegalovirus antigens. According to a later analysis, TCR association rates differed among HLA loci, with DRB1 alleles showing the most associated TCRs and HLA-C alleles showing the fewest. A cluster of highly shared sequence variants was judged likely to be a technical artifact of the sequencing pipeline. In an earlier analysis of some 550 of the donors, most TCR beta V segments were observed in productive rearrangements about 87% or about 30% of the time, broadly matching IMGT annotations. The classifier was reported to diagnose cytomegalovirus status with high specificity and sensitivity in both the original cohort and the validation cohort. A further reported finding was that TCR beta sequences accurately predicted the HLA-A and HLA-B alleles for most subjects in the first cohort. A later analysis found that HLA-associated TCR beta chains were more clonally expanded and had lower generation probabilities than equally common non-associated chains.

The cohort was made up of hundreds of healthy bone marrow donors. At the time of sampling, all cohort members were nominally healthy, though unrecorded immune exposures were likely present. The donor was CMV seropositive and was included in the group of 250 to 300 seropositive cohort members. Every donor gave a peripheral blood sample, and the peripheral blood mononuclear cells from that sample were used for TCR beta sequencing. The Qiagen DNeasy Blood Extraction Kit was used to extract genomic DNA from the blood cell samples. CDR3 length: 18 amino acids, cysteine to phenylalanine. This entry keeps only the CDR3 DNA: 54 bases, framed from base 1. The germline V gene (reference sequence) gives CDR1 as MNHEY and CDR2 as SMNVEV. V loses 3 bases of germline sequence and J loses 1 base, and the interval between the two ends is 20 bases. The library was built by means of the immunoSEQ multiplex PCR assay. For the multiplex PCR, a mixture combining 60 forward primers for TCR Vbeta segments and 13 reverse primers for TCR Jbeta segments was used. A multiplex PCR assay on genomic DNA amplified the CDR3 region of rearranged TCR beta genes. Amplified TCR beta libraries were sequenced as 87-base-pair reads on the Illumina HiSeq System. In the paper's pipeline: A later analysis counted around 72 million unique TCR beta chains across the 550 to 750 repertoires, and roughly 9.9 million of these chains were shared by at least two donors. Raw reads were error-corrected and collapsed into unique sequences by a nearest-neighbor algorithm in which closely related sequences were merged to remove PCR and sequencing errors. Alignment of CDR3 sequences to IMGT reference sequences was used to assign V, D and J gene segments. Each retained sequence needed at least a six-nucleotide match to both a V gene segment and a J gene segment. Rearrangements were classified as productive when the CDR3 lacked stop codons and remained in frame with V and J, and all other rearrangements were classified as non-productive. CDR3 was defined by IMGT convention, running from the second conserved V-encoded cysteine to the conserved J-encoded phenylalanine. The earlier analysis of 550 to 650 of the donors excluded any sequence lacking an unambiguous match to a single V gene segment. An earlier analysis of a few hundred of the donors called V segments functional above 56.7% productive rearrangements and segregating when the between-donor standard deviation exceeded 5%. A statistical classification framework was built to diagnose cytomegalovirus status from the catalog of TCR beta chain sequences. In a later analysis, TCR nucleotide sequences were compared against IMGT/GENE-DB human TR gene sequences so that V and J genes could be assigned. A later analysis assigned CDR3 sequences and most-parsimonious VDJ recombination scenarios with the TCRdist pipeline. In a later analysis, every TCR beta chain was defined by the combination of its CDR3 amino acid sequence and its V-gene family, and reads without a unique V-gene family were dropped. To address suspected cross-contamination and a sequencing artifact, a later analysis removed some 620 highly shared, low-generation-probability nucleotide sequences. In a later analysis, a clonal expansion index for each public chain was calculated from normalized within-repertoire ranks of inferred template counts. Generation probabilities in a later analysis came from a VDJ recombination model fitted to out-of-frame rearrangements, and those results were checked against IGoR. Hypergeometric tests were used in a later analysis to score TCR-TCR, TCR-HLA and TCR-CMV co-occurrence, with a repertoire-size bias correction applied to the TCR pairs. To estimate false discovery rates, a later analysis permuted the HLA or CMV assignments 20 times. A later analysis grouped co-occurring TCRs with DBSCAN, adding TCRdist sequence similarity when clustering within HLA-allele-positive subsets. Repertoires with fewer than 30,000 or more than 120,000 public chains, plus five repertoires with anomalous nucleotide sharing, were excluded from co-occurrence clustering. The clones in this table, taken by TCRdb from immuneACCESS, are in-frame only. Not every clone is retained; where verified, under half of the shortfall comes from an unresolved V gene, and the cause of the rest is unknown. V and J calls plus clone size are reproduced from that table; the DNA served to infer D and trimming. This sample is represented by roughly 130,000 clones; about 72% of them were singletons. The ten largest clones take up around 1.6% of the sample.

Comment on this clone: Its recognized antigen is unknown. No much larger clonotype is one base removed from it; base qualities were not supplied.

The V and J genes are TRBV27 and TRBJ2-3, with TRBD2 as a weak D call on 5 bases. The sample comprised PBMCs. The receptor was isolated from a man between 25 and 39 years old in good health and CMV-seropositive. CDR3 protein: CASSLNGELVSRTDTQYF. The DNA reads TGTGCCAGCAGTTTGAATGGGGAACTAGTTTCACGCACAGATACGCAGTATTTT.